Below, one T cell receptor (beta chain) is given with its context. Its antigen is unidentified. The germline gives CDR1 SGHNT, CDR2 YYREEE (reference sequence). V lost 2 bases and J 7 bases, leaving 12 bases between the germline ends. The CDR3 is 13 residues long. This sample is drawn from a study of T cell responses to AZD1222 COVID-19 vaccine. In the study overall: The analysis combined second doses at about 4 or about 12 weeks. Study outcomes and limitations: The donor group comprised mostly white British people and more females; the analysis possibly underestimated clonal diversity. Spike regions recognized by vaccine-associated CD4 TCRs spanned the protein, led by 160-218 and 743-854.

Profiling relied on immunoSEQ multiplex PCR, and the TCRdb table lists in-frame clones only, not all of them. The data hold 95,000 to 150,000 clones, with 85% to 90% observed a single time. The origin of this receptor is an adult in good health. The chain uses TRBV5-4 and TRBJ1-1; D call uncertain. Sequenced here: peripheral blood, sampled on day 0 of AZD1222 vaccination. CDR3 coding DNA: TGTGCCAGCAGCTTCCCGGAAAATTTTGAAGCTTTCTTT. This codes for CASSFPENFEAFF.